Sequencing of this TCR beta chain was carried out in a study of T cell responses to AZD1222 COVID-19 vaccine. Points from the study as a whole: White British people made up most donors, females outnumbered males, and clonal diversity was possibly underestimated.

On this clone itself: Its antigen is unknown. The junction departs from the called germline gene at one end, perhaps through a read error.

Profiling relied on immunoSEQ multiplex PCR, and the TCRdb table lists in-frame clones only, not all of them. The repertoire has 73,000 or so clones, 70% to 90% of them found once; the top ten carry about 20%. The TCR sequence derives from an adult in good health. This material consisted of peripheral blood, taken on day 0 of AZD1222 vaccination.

CDR3 coding DNA: TGCGCCAGTAGCCAACTCTCCGCCGCGGGGCAGCCCCAGCATTTT. It specifies CASSQLSAAGQPQHF. This chain joins TRBV4-1 and TRBJ1-5; D ambiguous. From germline, CDR1 is MGHRA and CDR2 YSYEKL. The CDR3 runs to 15 residues.